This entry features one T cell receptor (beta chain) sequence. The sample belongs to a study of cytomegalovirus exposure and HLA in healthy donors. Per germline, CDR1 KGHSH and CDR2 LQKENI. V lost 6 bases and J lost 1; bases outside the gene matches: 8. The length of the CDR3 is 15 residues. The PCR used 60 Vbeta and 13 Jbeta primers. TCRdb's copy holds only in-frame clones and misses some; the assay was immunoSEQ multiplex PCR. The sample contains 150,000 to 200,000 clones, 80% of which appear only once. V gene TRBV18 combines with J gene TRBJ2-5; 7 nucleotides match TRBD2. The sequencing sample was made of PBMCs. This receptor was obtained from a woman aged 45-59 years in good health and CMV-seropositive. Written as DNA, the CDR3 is TGTGCCAGCTCGCTAAACGGGGGGATCCAAGAGACCCAGTACTTC. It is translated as CASSLNGGIQETQYF.